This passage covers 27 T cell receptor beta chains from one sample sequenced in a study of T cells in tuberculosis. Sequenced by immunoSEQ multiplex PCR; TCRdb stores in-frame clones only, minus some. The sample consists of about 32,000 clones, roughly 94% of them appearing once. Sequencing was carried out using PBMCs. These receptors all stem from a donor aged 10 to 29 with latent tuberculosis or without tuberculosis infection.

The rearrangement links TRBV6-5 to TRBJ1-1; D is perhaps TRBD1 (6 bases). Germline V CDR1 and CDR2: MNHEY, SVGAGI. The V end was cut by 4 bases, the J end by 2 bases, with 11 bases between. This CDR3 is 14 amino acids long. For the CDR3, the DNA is TGTGCCAGCAGTTTGGGGGCGTTTAACACTGAAGCTTTCTTT. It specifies CASSLGAFNTEAFF.

The DNA for the CDR3 is TGCGCCAGCAGCTTGAGGGGCCTGGTGGGGGCGACCAAAAACATTCAGTACTTC. This gives the protein CASSLRGLVGATKNIQYF. V gene TRBV5-1 combines with J gene TRBJ2-4; D is possibly TRBD1 (6 bases). The CDR3 extends over 18 amino acids. V was pared by 1 base and J by 2 bases, with 19 bases between. CDR1 and CDR2 from the germline V gene are SGHRS and YFSETQ.

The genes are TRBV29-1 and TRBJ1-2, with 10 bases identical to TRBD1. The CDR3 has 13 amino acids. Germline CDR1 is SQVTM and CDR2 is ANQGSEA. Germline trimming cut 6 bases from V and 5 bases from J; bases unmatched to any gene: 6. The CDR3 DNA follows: TGCAGCGTCCTACTGGACAGGGGGTATGGCTACACCTTC. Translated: CSVLLDRGYGYTF.

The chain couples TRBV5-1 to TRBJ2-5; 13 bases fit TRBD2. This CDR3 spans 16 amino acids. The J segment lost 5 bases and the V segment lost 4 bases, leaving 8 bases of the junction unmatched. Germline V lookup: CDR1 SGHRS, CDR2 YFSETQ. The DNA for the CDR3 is TGCGCCAGCAGCGAAGGACTAGCGGGAGTGTTGGAGACCCAGTACTTC. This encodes CASSEGLAGVLETQYF.

The CDR3 coding sequence is TGTGCCAGCTCACCAAAAACAGCCTCCCGGGAGACCCAGTACTTC. It is translated as CASSPKTASRETQYF. The rearrangement uses TRBV18 and TRBJ2-5; D not certain. Germline V gene sequence: CDR1 KGHSH, CDR2 LQKENI. Trimming took 2 bases from V and 5 from J, leaving 15 bases between them. The CDR3 consists of 15 residues.

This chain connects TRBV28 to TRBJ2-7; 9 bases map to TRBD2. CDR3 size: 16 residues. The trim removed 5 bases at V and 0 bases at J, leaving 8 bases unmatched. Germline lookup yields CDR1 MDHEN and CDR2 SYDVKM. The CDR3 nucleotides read TGTGCCAGCAGTCGACCTCGGCGGGAGGGCTCCTACGAGCAGTACTTC. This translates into CASSRPRREGSYEQYF.

The CDR3 bases are TGTGCCAGCAGCGTAAACTGGGAGCGCCAGCCCCAGCATTTT. It encodes CASSVNWERQPQHF. The chain is built from TRBV7-9 and TRBJ1-5; D ambiguous. Trimming left V 5 bases short and J 7 bases short, with 15 bases between. Per the germline V gene, CDR1 is SEHNR and CDR2 is FQNEAQ (reference sequence). CDR3 length equals 14 residues.

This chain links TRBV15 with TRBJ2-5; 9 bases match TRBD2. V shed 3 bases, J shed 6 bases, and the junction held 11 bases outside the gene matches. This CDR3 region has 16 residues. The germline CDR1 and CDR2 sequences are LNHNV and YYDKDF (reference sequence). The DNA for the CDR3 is TGTGCCACCAGCAGGCCTAGCGGGATCCGAAACCAGACCCAGTACTTC. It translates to CATSRPSGIRNQTQYF.

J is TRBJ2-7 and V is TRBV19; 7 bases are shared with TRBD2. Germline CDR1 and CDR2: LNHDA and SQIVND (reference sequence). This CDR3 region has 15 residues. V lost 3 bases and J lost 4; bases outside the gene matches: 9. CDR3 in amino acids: CASSMSRGRGYEQYF. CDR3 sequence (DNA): TGTGCCAGTAGTATGTCTCGCGGGAGAGGATACGAGCAGTACTTC.

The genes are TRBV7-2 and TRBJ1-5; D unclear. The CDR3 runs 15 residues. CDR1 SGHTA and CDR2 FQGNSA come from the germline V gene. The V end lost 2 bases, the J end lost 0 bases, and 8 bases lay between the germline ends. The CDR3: CASSLYGDSNQPQHF. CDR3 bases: TGTGCCAGCAGCTTATACGGAGATAGCAATCAGCCCCAGCATTTT.

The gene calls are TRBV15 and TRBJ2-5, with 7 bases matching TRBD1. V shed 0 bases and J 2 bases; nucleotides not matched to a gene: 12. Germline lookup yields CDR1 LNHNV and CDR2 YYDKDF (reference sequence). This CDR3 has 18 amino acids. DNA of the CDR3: TGTGCCACCAGCAGAGATAATCCGCGTGGGACAGCACAAGAGACCCAGTACTTC. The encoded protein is CATSRDNPRGTAQETQYF.

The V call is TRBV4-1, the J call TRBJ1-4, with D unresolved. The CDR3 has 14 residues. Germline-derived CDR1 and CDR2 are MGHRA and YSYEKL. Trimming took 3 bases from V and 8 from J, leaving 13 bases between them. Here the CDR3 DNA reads TGCGCCAGCAGCCAGTGGGGAGTTGAGGAAAAACTGTTTTTT. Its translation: CASSQWGVEEKLFF.

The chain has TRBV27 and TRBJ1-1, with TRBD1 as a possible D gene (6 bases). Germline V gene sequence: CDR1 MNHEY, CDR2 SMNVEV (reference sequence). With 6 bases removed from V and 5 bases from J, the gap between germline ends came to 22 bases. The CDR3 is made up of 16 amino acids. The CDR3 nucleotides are TGTGCCAGCAGAAATAAATGGGGGGGGCTAGGGACTGAAGCTTTCTTT. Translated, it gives CASRNKWGGLGTEAFF.

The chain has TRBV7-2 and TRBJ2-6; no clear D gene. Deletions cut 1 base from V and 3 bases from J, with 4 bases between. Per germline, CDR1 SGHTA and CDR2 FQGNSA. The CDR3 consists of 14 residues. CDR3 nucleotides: TGTGCCAGCAGCTTAGGAGGTGGGGCCAACGTCCTGACTTTC. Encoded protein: CASSLGGGANVLTF.

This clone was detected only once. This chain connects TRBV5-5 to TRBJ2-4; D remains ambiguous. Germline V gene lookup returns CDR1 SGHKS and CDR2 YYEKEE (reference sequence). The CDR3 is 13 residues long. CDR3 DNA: TGTGCTACATCAGGCCATAACGGAAACATTCAGTACTTC. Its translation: CATSGHNGNIQYF.

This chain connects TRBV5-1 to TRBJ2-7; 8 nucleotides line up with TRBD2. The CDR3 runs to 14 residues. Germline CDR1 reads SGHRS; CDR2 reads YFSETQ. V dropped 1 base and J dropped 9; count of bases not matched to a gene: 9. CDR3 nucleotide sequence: TGCGCCAGCAGCTTGTCCCAGCGGGAGCACGGGCAGTACTTC. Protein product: CASSLSQREHGQYF.

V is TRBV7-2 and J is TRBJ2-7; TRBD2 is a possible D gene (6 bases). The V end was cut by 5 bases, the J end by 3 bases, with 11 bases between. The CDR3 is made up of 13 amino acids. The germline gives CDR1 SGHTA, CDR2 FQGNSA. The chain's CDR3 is CASSVGLNYEQYF. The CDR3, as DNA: TGTGCCAGCAGCGTGGGACTTAACTACGAGCAGTACTTC.

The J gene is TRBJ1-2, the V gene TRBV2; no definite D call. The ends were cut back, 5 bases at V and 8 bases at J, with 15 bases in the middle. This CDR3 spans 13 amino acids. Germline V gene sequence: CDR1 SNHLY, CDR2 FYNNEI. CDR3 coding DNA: TGTGCCAGCAGTTTAGGCAGAACAGACGGCTACACCTTC. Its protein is CASSLGRTDGYTF.

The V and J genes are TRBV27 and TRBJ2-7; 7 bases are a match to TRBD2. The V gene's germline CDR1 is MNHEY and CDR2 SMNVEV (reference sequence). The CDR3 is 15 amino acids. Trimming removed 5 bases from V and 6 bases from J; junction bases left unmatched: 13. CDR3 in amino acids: CASSLPSGGGSEQYF. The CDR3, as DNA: TGTGCCAGCAGTCTCCCTTCGGGGGGAGGAAGCGAGCAGTACTTC.

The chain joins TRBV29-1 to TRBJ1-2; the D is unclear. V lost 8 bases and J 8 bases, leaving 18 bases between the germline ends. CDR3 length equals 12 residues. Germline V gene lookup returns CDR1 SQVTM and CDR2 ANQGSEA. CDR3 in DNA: TGCAGCTCCCACACGTGGGCTGGGGGCTACACCTTC. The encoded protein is CSSHTWAGGYTF.

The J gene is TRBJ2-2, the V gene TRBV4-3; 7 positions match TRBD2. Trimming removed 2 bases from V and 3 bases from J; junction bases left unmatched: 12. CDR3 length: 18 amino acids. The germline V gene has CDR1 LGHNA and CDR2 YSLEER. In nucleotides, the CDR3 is TGCGCCAGCAGCCAATCCCTTTCGGGGGGTTCGGACACCGGGGAGCTGTTTTTT. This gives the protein CASSQSLSGGSDTGELFF.

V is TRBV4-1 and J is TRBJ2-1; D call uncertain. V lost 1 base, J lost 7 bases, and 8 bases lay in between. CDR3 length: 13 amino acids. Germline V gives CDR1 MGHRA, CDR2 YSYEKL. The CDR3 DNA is TGCGCCAGCAGCCAAGTTCGCGAAAATGAGCAGTTCTTC. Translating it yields CASSQVRENEQFF.

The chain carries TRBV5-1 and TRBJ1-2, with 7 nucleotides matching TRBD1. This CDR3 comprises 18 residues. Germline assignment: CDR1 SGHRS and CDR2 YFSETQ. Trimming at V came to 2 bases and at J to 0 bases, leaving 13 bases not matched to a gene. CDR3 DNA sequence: TGCGCCAGCAGCTTCCAACCTTCGACAGGGCGGACTAACTATGGCTACACCTTC. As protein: CASSFQPSTGRTNYGYTF.

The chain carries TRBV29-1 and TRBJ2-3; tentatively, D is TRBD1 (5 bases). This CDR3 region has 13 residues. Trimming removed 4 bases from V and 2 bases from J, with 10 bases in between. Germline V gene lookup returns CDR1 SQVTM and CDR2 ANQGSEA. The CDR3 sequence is CSVAGLVTDTQYF. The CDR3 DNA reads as TGCAGCGTTGCAGGGCTAGTCACAGATACGCAGTATTTT.

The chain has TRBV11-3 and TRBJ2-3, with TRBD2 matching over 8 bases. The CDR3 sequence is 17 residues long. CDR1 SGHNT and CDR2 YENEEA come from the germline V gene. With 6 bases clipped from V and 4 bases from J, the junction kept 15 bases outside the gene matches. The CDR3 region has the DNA TGTGCCAGCAGTTATAGTTCCGGGAGGGCCTTGGCAGATACGCAGTATTTT. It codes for CASSYSSGRALADTQYF.

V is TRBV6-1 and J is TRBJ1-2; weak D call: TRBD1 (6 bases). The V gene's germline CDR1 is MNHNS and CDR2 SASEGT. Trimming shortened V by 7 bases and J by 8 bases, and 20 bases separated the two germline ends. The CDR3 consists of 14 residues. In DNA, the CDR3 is TGTGCCAGCATCAGACAGGACCGTTCAGAAGGCTACACCTTC. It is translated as CASIRQDRSEGYTF.

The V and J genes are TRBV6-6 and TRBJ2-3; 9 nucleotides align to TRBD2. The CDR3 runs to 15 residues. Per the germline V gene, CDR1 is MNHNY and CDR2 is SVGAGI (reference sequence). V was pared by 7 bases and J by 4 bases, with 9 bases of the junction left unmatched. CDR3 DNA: TGTGCCAGCAACCCCACACTAGCGGGCCCAGATACGCAGTATTTT. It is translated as CASNPTLAGPDTQYF.